The 11 T cell receptor beta chains given below trace back to one sample, sequenced in a study of radiotherapy plus CTLA-4 blockade in lung cancer. Data came from immunoSEQ multiplex PCR; TCRdb stores just in-frame clones and leaves some out. The sample records about 31,000 clones, 60% to 80% being singletons. Sequencing used peripheral blood, obtained from a patient treated with radiotherapy plus ipilimumab. These receptors all stem from a human donor with non-small cell lung cancer whose response to radiotherapy plus ipilimumab could not be evaluated.

There are a few counts of this clone. The junction departs from germline at one end; a sequencing error may be responsible. This chain links TRBV5-5 with TRBJ1-1; no clear D gene. This CDR3 is built from 13 residues. CDR1 is SGHKS and CDR2 is YYEKEE in the germline V gene (reference sequence). The CDR3 sequence: CASRELGGTEAFF. The DNA for the CDR3 is TGCGCCAGCAGAGAACTAGGAGGGACTGAAGCTTTCTTT.

V and J are TRBV30 and TRBJ2-7; maybe TRBD2 (5 bases). Germline loops: CDR1 GTSNPN, CDR2 SVGIG (reference sequence). This CDR3 is built from 14 residues. The V gene lost 0 bases and the J gene lost 1 base, with 10 bases spanning the gap. CDR3 DNA sequence: TGTGCCTGGAGTGTACGAGGGAGTTCCTACGAGCAGTACTTC. It translates to CAWSVRGSSYEQYF.

The V gene is TRBV28, the J gene TRBJ2-5; tentative D call: TRBD1 (6 bases). Germline V gene data show CDR1 as MDHEN and CDR2 as SYDVKM. The CDR3 is made up of 10 amino acids. Trimming shortened V by 4 bases and J by 11 bases, and 8 bases separated the two germline ends. The CDR3, as DNA: TGTGCCAGCAGTTCAGGGGCTCAGTACTTC. Protein product: CASSSGAQYF.

The gene calls are TRBV6-1 and TRBJ2-6; 8 bases line up with TRBD1. V was pared by 4 bases and J by 12 bases, with 11 bases of the junction left unmatched. Germline assignment: CDR1 MNHNS and CDR2 SASEGT. The CDR3 contains 15 residues. The CDR3 sequence is CASSGRTGNSPVLTF. CDR3 nucleotide sequence: TGTGCCAGCAGTGGGCGGACAGGGAATTCTCCCGTCCTGACTTTC.

The CDR3 spells CASSEAVGLTQYF. The CDR3, as DNA: TGTGCCAGCAGTGAAGCGGTGGGCCTTACGCAGTATTTT. The chain couples TRBV2 to TRBJ2-3, with D hard to call. The germline CDR1 and CDR2 sequences are SNHLY and FYNNEI. This CDR3 is 13 amino acids long. V shed 0 bases and J shed 8 bases, with 9 bases lying between them.

The sample holds one count of this clone. The rearrangement joins TRBV6-1 to TRBJ1-3; D uncertain. CDR1 is MNHNS, CDR2 SASEGT, per germline. V lost 2 bases and J 4 bases, leaving 9 bases between the germline ends. CDR3 length: 14 amino acids. In DNA, the CDR3 is TGTGCCAGCAGTGAACTCGGGAAAGGAAACACCATATATTTT. Amino acid sequence: CASSELGKGNTIYF.

This clone has a handful of counts. This sequence joins TRBV7-2 and TRBJ2-3; D uncertain. CDR1 and CDR2 (germline): SGHTA, FQGNSA. Trimming took 5 bases from V and 2 from J, leaving 8 bases between them. The CDR3 spans 13 residues. The CDR3 nucleotides are TGTGCCAGCAGCAAGACTTACACAGATACGCAGTATTTT. Residues: CASSKTYTDTQYF. Looking up the rest from reference TRBV7-2 and TRBJ2-3 gives the full variable domain: GAGVSQSPSNKVTEKGKDVELRCDPISGHTALYWYRQSLGQGLEFLIYFQGNSAPDKSGLPSDRFSAERTGGSVSTLTIQRTQQEDSAVYLCASSKTYTDTQYFGPGTRLTVL.

This clone was detected a few times. This chain connects TRBV28 to TRBJ2-7; D unclear. The germline V gene has CDR1 MDHEN and CDR2 SYDVKM. Trimming removed 5 bases at V and 3 bases at J, with 5 bases between. CDR3 size: 11 residues. The DNA of the CDR3 is TGTGCCAGCAGTCTTAACTACGAGCAGTACTTC. It specifies CASSLNYEQYF.

The chain links TRBV29-1 to TRBJ1-2; perhaps TRBD1 as D (6 bases). The CDR3 totals 13 residues. Looked up from germline, CDR1 is SQVTM and CDR2 is ANQGSEA. V was trimmed by 7 bases and J by 0 bases, leaving 12 bases between them. CDR3 in DNA: TGCAGCGCTAGCGGACAGACTAACTATGGCTACACCTTC. As protein: CSASGQTNYGYTF.

The gene calls are TRBV5-6 and TRBJ2-7; tentatively, D is TRBD2 (5 bases). V gave up 0 bases and J gave up 4 bases, with 14 bases separating them. From germline, CDR1 is SGHDT and CDR2 YYEEEE. The CDR3 has 15 residues. This CDR3 is CASSLVGPRGYEQYF. The CDR3 DNA is TGTGCCAGCAGCTTGGTAGGACCCCGGGGTTACGAGCAGTACTTC.

The chain couples TRBV6-6 to TRBJ2-3, with 11 bases aligning to TRBD2. The CDR3 is made up of 15 amino acids. CDR1 MNHNY and CDR2 SVGAGI come from the germline V gene (reference sequence). Trimming cost V 6 bases and J 0 bases; bases outside gene matches: 2. CDR3 sequence reads: CASRGLAASTDTQYF. The CDR3 bases are TGTGCCAGCAGGGGACTAGCGGCAAGCACAGATACGCAGTATTTT.